This T cell receptor beta chain comes out of a study of blood T cell repertoires in COVID-19. In the study overall: In each case, the material was cDNA or gDNA derived from T cells, B-cell-depleted T cells, or PBMCs.

In the original processing: Estimates of nucleated cell counts were drawn from the amplification of reference gene primers. TCRdb's copy holds only in-frame clones and misses some; the assay was immunoSEQ multiplex PCR. V and J calls and clone size are given by that table; D and trimming were obtained from the DNA. Of under 250,000 clones listed, 65% to 90% are singletons. The CDR3 contains 13 residues. Trimming removed 7 bases at V and 5 bases at J, with 14 bases between. Germline loops: CDR1 SNHLY, CDR2 FYNNEI. The sequencing input was peripheral blood. The V call is TRBV2, the J call TRBJ2-5; tentative D call: TRBD2 (6 bases). This clonotype was obtained from a man in his fifties with COVID-19, enrolled during active disease. CDR3 bases: TGTGCCAGCACCCGGGACGGAGGGGAGACCCAGTACTTC. This gives the protein CASTRDGGETQYF. The complete variable domain, with remaining parts taken from reference TRBV2 and TRBJ2-5, reads EPEVTQTPSHQVTQMGQEVILRCVPISNHLYFYWYRQILGQKVEFLVSFYNNEISEKSEIFDDQFSVERPDGSNFTLKIRSTKLEDSAMYFCASTRDGGETQYFGPGTRLLVL.